These 26 T cell receptor beta chains were all obtained from the same sample, sequenced in a study of T cells in Graves' hyperthyroidism and ophthalmopathy. Amplification of TCR beta CDR3 regions was performed using RNA transcripts as template. RT-PCR in the first round (using the HTBI primer set) targeted the TCR CDR3. TCRdb processed the multiplex PCR reads anew with MiXCR; each CDR3 protein has one entry. This table holds about 690,000 distinct CDR3 sequences, approximately 15% found once. Sequencing was carried out using blood. These receptor sequences come from a man aged 50-59 years with Graves' hyperthyroidism.

This clonotype appeared many times. This rearrangement joins TRBV7-3 to TRBJ2-1; 10 nucleotides match TRBD2. The CDR3 is made up of 17 amino acids. V shed 3 bases and J 8 bases; nucleotides not matched to a gene: 13. Germline assignment: CDR1 SGHTA and CDR2 FQGTGA. The chain's CDR3 is CASSLGPVAGGLHEQFF. The CDR3 coding sequence is TGTGCCAGCAGCTTGGGCCCTGTAGCGGGAGGACTACATGAGCAGTTCTTC. Full variable domain (missing parts from reference TRBV7-3 and TRBJ2-1): GAGVSQTPSNKVTEKGKYVELRCDPISGHTALYWYRQSLGQGPEFLIYFQGTGAADDSGLPNDRFFAVRPEGSVSTLKIQRTERGDSAVYLCASSLGPVAGGLHEQFFGPGTRLTVL.

The V and J genes are TRBV7-9 and TRBJ1-4; the match to TRBD1 covers 8 bases. The CDR3 has 22 residues. Germline V gene sequence: CDR1 SEHNR, CDR2 FQNEAQ (reference sequence). J was trimmed by 7 bases and V by 3 bases; bases with no gene match: 28. The CDR3 region has the DNA TGTGCCAGCAGCTTTAGCCCTATTCGACAGGGGCCTAGGAAAGCTATGGGTGAAAAACTGTTTTTT. It is translated as CASSFSPIRQGPRKAMGEKLFF.

The J gene is TRBJ2-3, the V gene TRBV18; D gene ambiguous. CDR3 length equals 13 residues. Deletions cut 6 bases from V and 2 bases from J, with 9 bases between. CDR1 KGHSH and CDR2 LQKENI come from the germline V gene. CDR3 sequence: CASSLSHTDTQYF. The CDR3 coding sequence is TGTGCCAGCTCCCTTTCTCACACAGATACGCAGTATTTT.

In this sample, this clonotype turned up many times. The chain couples TRBV27 to TRBJ2-7; D not resolved. Germline V gene lookup returns CDR1 MNHEY and CDR2 SMNVEV (reference sequence). This CDR3 comprises 15 residues. Trimming left V 3 bases short and J 2 bases short, with 14 bases between. The CDR3 spells CASSFVLGKPYEQYF. The CDR3 coding sequence is TGTGCCAGCAGTTTCGTTTTGGGCAAACCCTACGAGCAGTACTTC.

This clonotype was recorded a few times. This chain joins TRBV5-1 and TRBJ1-1, with D unclear. The V gene's germline CDR1 is SGHRS and CDR2 YFSETQ. The V and J ends lost 3 bases and 2 bases respectively, with 5 bases between them. The CDR3 spans 12 residues. The CDR3 region has the DNA TGCGCCAGCAGCTCCCATAACACTGAAGCTTTCTTT. Its protein product is CASSSHNTEAFF.

The chain carries TRBV30 and TRBJ2-5; TRBD1 might be the D (6 bases). Germline lookup yields CDR1 GTSNPN and CDR2 SVGIG (reference sequence). The CDR3 is 13 residues long. V gave up 0 bases and J gave up 3 bases, with 8 bases separating them. The CDR3 DNA sequence: TGTGCCTGGAGTGTACACAGGGAAGAGACCCAGTACTTC. This encodes CAWSVHREETQYF. The complete variable domain, with remaining parts taken from reference TRBV30 and TRBJ2-5, reads SQTIHQWPATLVQPVGSPLSLECTVEGTSNPNLYWYRQAAGRGLQLLFYSVGIGQISSEVPQNLSASRPQDRQFILSSKKLLLSDSGFYLCAWSVHREETQYFGPGTRLLVL.

This clonotype was observed many times. V is TRBV11-2 and J is TRBJ2-7, with unresolved D. Germline CDR1 reads SGHAT; CDR2 reads FQNNGV. V was pared by 3 bases and J by 3 bases, with 12 bases between. The CDR3 is made up of 14 amino acids. The CDR3 loop reads CASSFPGPFYEQYF. Here the CDR3 DNA reads TGTGCCAGCAGCTTCCCGGGCCCGTTCTACGAGCAGTACTTC.

This clonotype has ten or more counts. The V gene is TRBV2, the J gene TRBJ2-2, with 7 bases aligning to TRBD1. The V gene end was trimmed by 8 bases and the J gene end by 0 bases; junction bases not matched to a gene: 12. This CDR3 is built from 17 residues. The germline CDR1 and CDR2 sequences are SNHLY and FYNNEI. CDR3 sequence reads: CASGLRGQLSNTGELFF. As DNA, the CDR3 is TGTGCCAGCGGTCTCCGGGGACAGCTTTCGAACACCGGGGAGCTGTTTTTT.

V usage is TRBV10-3 and J usage is TRBJ1-2; possibly TRBD1 for D (5 bases). The V end lost 3 bases, the J end lost 4 bases, and 21 bases lay between the germline ends. The CDR3 spans 17 residues. Germline V gives CDR1 ENHRY, CDR2 SYGVKD. CDR3 amino acids: CAISDPSKGKALYGYTF. The CDR3 DNA follows: TGTGCCATCAGTGACCCTTCAAAGGGGAAAGCTCTCTATGGCTACACCTTC.

This clonotype was detected only a few times. CDR3 in amino acids: CASSRGTNNEQFF. Here the CDR3 DNA reads TGTGCCAGCAGCCGAGGGACCAACAATGAGCAGTTCTTC. V is TRBV7-3 and J is TRBJ2-1; D tentatively fits TRBD1 or TRBD2 (5 bases each). CDR3 length: 13 amino acids. The V end was cut by 5 bases, the J end by 5 bases, with 10 bases between. Germline-derived CDR1 and CDR2 are SGHTA and FQGTGA.

The table lists this clonotype with many counts. This chain's CDR3 is CAIRGLYNSPLHF. CDR3 in DNA: TGTGCCATCAGAGGGCTCTATAATTCACCCCTCCACTTT. The genes are TRBV10-3 and TRBJ1-6; unclear D gene. V was shortened by 6 bases and J by 3 bases, with 6 bases between the two germline ends. The CDR3 contains 13 residues. Germline-derived CDR1 and CDR2 are ENHRY and SYGVKD.

This clonotype was picked up many times. The chain couples TRBV18 to TRBJ2-5, with a tentative D call TRBD2 (5 bases). CDR3 length: 13 amino acids. With 5 bases removed from V and 4 bases from J, the gap between germline ends came to 11 bases. CDR1 is KGHSH, CDR2 LQKENI, per germline. CDR3 nucleotide sequence: TGTGCCAGCTCAGCCGGGAACGGAGAGACCCAGTACTTC. Residues: CASSAGNGETQYF.

This clonotype was observed many times. The chain couples TRBV6-1 to TRBJ2-7, with D maybe TRBD2 (7 bases). V was clipped by 5 bases and J by 4 bases, with 24 bases between them. Germline CDR1 reads MNHNS; CDR2 reads SASEGT. CDR3 length equals 17 residues. The CDR3 DNA reads TGTGCCAGCAGTTACACTCGGGGGGCGCCGACCCGTTACGAGCAGTACTTC. It is translated as CASSYTRGAPTRYEQYF.

The table lists this clonotype with many counts. This rearrangement joins TRBV6-1 to TRBJ2-5; D may be TRBD1 (5 bases). The CDR3 extends over 13 amino acids. From germline, CDR1 is MNHNS and CDR2 SASEGT. V lost 5 bases, J lost 3 bases, and 10 bases lay in between. The CDR3 reads CASSQTVKETQYF. In nucleotides, the CDR3 is TGTGCCAGCAGTCAGACAGTAAAAGAGACCCAGTACTTC.

This clonotype was seen at least ten times. CDR3 coding DNA: TGTGCCAGCAGTCCATCATCGGGCTTCTACTATGGCTACACCTTC. This sequence encodes CASSPSSGFYYGYTF. V gene TRBV28 combines with J gene TRBJ1-2; D is unresolved. Germline values: CDR1 MDHEN, CDR2 SYDVKM. V dropped 5 bases and J dropped 3 bases, with 16 bases sitting between them. The CDR3 runs 15 residues.

This clonotype was detected many times. The chain links TRBV20-1 to TRBJ1-5, with 7 bases that match TRBD1. Trimming removed 3 bases from V and 3 bases from J; junction bases left unmatched: 5. The germline gives CDR1 DFQATT, CDR2 SNEGSKA (reference sequence). CDR3 length equals 14 residues. CDR3 protein: CSARGDRHNQPQHF. The CDR3 region has the DNA TGCAGTGCTAGGGGGGACAGACACAATCAGCCCCAGCATTTT.

This clonotype has only a few counts. The rearrangement uses TRBV20-1 and TRBJ2-7, with a weak D call TRBD2 (5 bases). CDR3 length equals 13 residues. Germline V gene sequence: CDR1 DFQATT, CDR2 SNEGSKA (reference sequence). V lost 1 base, J lost 4 bases, and 11 bases lay in between. CDR3 in DNA: TGCAGTGCTAGAGTGAGGGCTGAGTACGAGCAGTACTTC. Protein sequence: CSARVRAEYEQYF.

This clonotype occurred a few times. This chain links TRBV19 with TRBJ2-4; TRBD2 is a possible D gene (5 bases). The CDR3 loop spans 16 amino acids. Germline CDR1 is LNHDA and CDR2 is SQIVND (reference sequence). Trimming took 4 bases from V and 0 from J, leaving 13 bases between them. The CDR3 region is CASSRGSTVAKNIQYF. Written as DNA, the CDR3 is TGTGCCAGTAGTAGAGGGTCTACCGTAGCCAAAAACATTCAGTACTTC.

This clonotype was counted many times. This chain connects TRBV7-9 to TRBJ2-3, with D hard to call. This CDR3 spans 14 amino acids. The V end was cut by 2 bases, the J end by 7 bases, with 13 bases between. The germline gives CDR1 SEHNR, CDR2 FQNEAQ (reference sequence). DNA for the CDR3: TGTGCCAGCAGCTTAAGTATGAGTTACAATACGCAGTATTTT. Translating gives CASSLSMSYNTQYF.

This clonotype was found many times. The chain links TRBV20-1 to TRBJ2-7; TRBD1 might be the D (6 bases). CDR1 is DFQATT and CDR2 is SNEGSKA in the germline V gene (reference sequence). V was pared by 6 bases and J by 2 bases, with 17 bases between. CDR3 length: 14 residues. CDR3 loop: CSAGGGGLAYEQYF. The CDR3 DNA is TGCAGTGCAGGGGGTGGCGGGCTTGCCTACGAGCAGTACTTC.

The chain recombines TRBV6-1 with TRBJ1-4, with TRBD1 matching over 7 bases. This CDR3 contains 14 residues. Germline lookup yields CDR1 MNHNS and CDR2 SASEGT. V was pared by 6 bases and J by 7 bases, with 8 bases of the junction left unmatched. The CDR3 loop is CASSLGGSGEKLFF. The DNA for the CDR3 is TGTGCCAGCAGCTTAGGGGGCTCTGGTGAAAAACTGTTTTTT.

This clonotype appeared many times. V gene TRBV28 combines with J gene TRBJ1-2; no reliable D call. The V gene's germline CDR1 is MDHEN and CDR2 SYDVKM. V lost 0 bases and J 1 base, leaving 9 bases between the germline ends. The CDR3 has 15 residues. CDR3 DNA: TGTGCCAGCAGTTTATGGTGGCAGATTAACTATGGCTACACCTTC. Translating it yields CASSLWWQINYGYTF.

This clonotype has a count of ten or more. The chain couples TRBV27 to TRBJ1-1; unclear D gene. This CDR3 comprises 13 residues. Per germline, CDR1 MNHEY and CDR2 SMNVEV (reference sequence). Trimming stripped 2 bases from V and 5 bases from J, with 9 bases between. For the CDR3, the DNA is TGTGCCAGCAGTTTACGGAGGGTTACTGAAGCTTTCTTT. This codes for CASSLRRVTEAFF.

This clonotype was recorded many times. The chain combines TRBV28 with TRBJ1-6, with D unclear. Germline loops: CDR1 MDHEN, CDR2 SYDVKM. The V and J ends lost 3 bases and 7 bases respectively, with 10 bases between them. This CDR3 has 14 amino acids. The CDR3 loop reads CASSFSQANSPLHF. The CDR3 nucleotides read TGTGCCAGCAGTTTCTCGCAGGCGAATTCACCCCTCCACTTT.

As to this clonotype: This may be a read error, as it is one base from a much larger clone. Lacking the conserved final phenylalanine or tryptophan, this CDR3 likely reflects a read error. This sequence joins TRBV19 and TRBJ2-7; TRBD2 matches 8 bases. Germline CDR1 reads LNHDA; CDR2 reads SQIVND (reference sequence). The CDR3 is 15 residues long. V gave up 5 bases and J gave up 2 bases; unmatched junction bases: 8. The CDR3 DNA follows: TGTGCCAGTAGTGTCACTAGCGGAGGGACCTACGAGCAGTACTCC. Encoded protein: CASSVTSGGTYEQYS.

This clonotype was picked up many times. The rearrangement uses TRBV28 and TRBJ1-2; the match to TRBD1 covers 10 bases. Per germline, CDR1 MDHEN and CDR2 SYDVKM. This CDR3 region has 12 residues. V shed 4 bases and J 7 bases; nucleotides not matched to a gene: 0. CDR3 DNA: TGTGCCAGCAGTTGGACAGGGGGTGGCTACACCTTC. Translating gives CASSWTGGGYTF.